The 18 T cell receptor beta chains presented below share a single source sample, sequenced in a study of shared clonotypes between healthy human individuals. The table came from immunoSEQ multiplex PCR; TCRdb's copy has only in-frame clones and leaves some out. The sample consists of about 2.3 million clones, under 95% of them appearing once. The specimen was naive CD4+ T cells from PBMCs. Specified subset: CD45RA+ positively selected. Receptor source: a man between 18 and 35 years old in good health. Some clones in this sample may be carry-over from other donors' samples.

The chain is built from TRBV11-2 and TRBJ2-5; D gene unclear. Germline V CDR1 and CDR2: SGHAT, FQNNGV. The V end lost 5 bases, the J end lost 0 bases, and 10 bases lay between the germline ends. This CDR3 has 14 amino acids. This CDR3 reads CASSNRVYQETQYF. Written as DNA, the CDR3 is TGTGCCAGCAGCAACCGGGTGTACCAAGAGACCCAGTACTTC.

V usage is TRBV29-1 and J usage is TRBJ2-7; 8 bases are a match to TRBD2. The germline V gene has CDR1 SQVTM and CDR2 ANQGSEA. This CDR3 region has 13 residues. The V and J ends lost 4 bases and 6 bases, in that order; junction bases with no gene match: 8. The CDR3 coding sequence is TGCAGCGTTGTCGGACTAGCCGGAATCGAGCAGTACTTC. This codes for CSVVGLAGIEQYF.

This chain connects TRBV14 to TRBJ2-2, with D possibly being TRBD1 (5 bases). This CDR3 has 14 residues. Germline V lookup: CDR1 SGHDN, CDR2 FVKESK. Trimming pared 3 bases from V and 5 bases from J, leaving 10 bases between. The CDR3 is CASSQDQGTGELFF. The CDR3 region has the DNA TGTGCCAGCAGCCAGGACCAGGGAACCGGGGAGCTGTTTTTT.

The chain combines TRBV5-1 with TRBJ2-3; the D is unclear. Trimming removed 4 bases from V and 7 bases from J, with 19 bases in between. This CDR3 has 15 amino acids. Germline CDR1 is SGHRS and CDR2 is YFSETQ. CDR3 protein: CASSRFGDSTYTQYF. Written as DNA, the CDR3 is TGCGCCAGCAGCCGCTTTGGCGATAGCACGTATACGCAGTATTTT.

V is TRBV7-2 and J is TRBJ1-1; 7 positions match TRBD1. The ends lost 2 bases at V and 3 bases at J; junction bases unmatched: 9. Per the germline V gene, CDR1 is SGHTA and CDR2 is FQGNSA. The CDR3 contains 16 residues. CDR3 in amino acids: CASSLRQGGPYTEAFF. In DNA, the CDR3 is TGTGCCAGCAGCTTACGACAGGGAGGTCCCTACACTGAAGCTTTCTTT.

The chain is built from TRBV10-3 and TRBJ2-6; D may match TRBD1 or TRBD2 (5 bases each). Trimming removed 9 bases from V and 0 bases from J, with 18 bases in between. Germline-derived CDR1 and CDR2 are ENHRY and SYGVKD. The CDR3 spans 17 residues. This CDR3 is CAILKGPGPSGANVLTF. The CDR3 DNA follows: TGTGCCATATTGAAGGGACCAGGACCCTCTGGGGCCAACGTCCTGACTTTC.

The chain uses TRBV10-3 and TRBJ1-3; D not certain. Germline CDR1 is ENHRY and CDR2 is SYGVKD. This CDR3 comprises 15 residues. Between the trimmed V and J ends, which lost 5 bases and 0 bases, there was a span of 11 bases. Here the CDR3 reads CAISSRLTSGNTIYF. CDR3 nucleotide sequence: TGTGCCATCAGTAGTCGCCTCACCTCTGGAAACACCATATATTTT.

The chain is built from TRBV5-1 and TRBJ2-2; no firm D call. V shed 2 bases and J shed 2 bases, with 7 bases lying between them. The germline V gene encodes CDR1 SGHRS and CDR2 YFSETQ. The CDR3 consists of 14 residues. The CDR3 reads CASSLTENTGELFF. The CDR3, as DNA: TGCGCCAGCAGCTTAACAGAAAACACCGGGGAGCTGTTTTTT. Filled out from reference TRBV5-1 and TRBJ2-2, the complete variable domain reads KAGVTQTPRYLIKTRGQQVTLSCSPISGHRSVSWYQQTPGQGLQFLFEYFSETQRNKGNFPGRFSGRQFSNSRSEMNVSTLELGDSALYLCASSLTENTGELFFGEGSRLTVL.

V gene TRBV7-9 combines with J gene TRBJ2-7, with 10 bases aligning to TRBD1. The germline CDR1 and CDR2 sequences are SEHNR and FQNEAQ (reference sequence). V was clipped by 5 bases and J by 6 bases; unmatched bases: 10. CDR3 size: 15 residues. The CDR3 bases are TGTGCCAGCAGCATTCCAGGACAGGGGGTCCGCGAGCAGTACTTC. Encoded protein: CASSIPGQGVREQYF.

The chain has TRBV10-3 and TRBJ2-7; TRBD2 matches 8 bases. Trimming took 8 bases from V and 7 from J; bases not matched to a gene: 13. The CDR3 totals 14 residues. Germline CDR1 ENHRY, CDR2 SYGVKD. As DNA, the CDR3 is TGTGCCATCCGAGCGGGAGTCCTCGCAGGGGAGCAGTACTTC. This codes for CAIRAGVLAGEQYF.

The chain carries TRBV7-3 and TRBJ1-5, with TRBD1 matching 8 bases. The CDR3 runs 15 residues. V was clipped by 4 bases and J by 3 bases; unmatched bases: 5. Germline V gene lookup returns CDR1 SGHTA and CDR2 FQGTGA. CDR3 protein: CASSSTGGYNQPQHF. In DNA form, the CDR3 reads TGTGCCAGCAGCTCAACAGGGGGATACAATCAGCCCCAGCATTTT.

The chain has TRBV28 and TRBJ1-4; TRBD1 matches at 7 bases. Trimming removed 5 bases from V and 0 bases from J; junction bases left unmatched: 6. The CDR3 has 16 amino acids. In germline, CDR1 is MDHEN, CDR2 SYDVKM. In DNA form, the CDR3 reads TGTGCCAGCAGTCACCGGGACAGTACAACTAATGAAAAACTGTTTTTT. This translates into CASSHRDSTTNEKLFF.

Turning to this clone: Other DNA sequences from this sample encode an identical CDR3 as well. The J gene is TRBJ1-1, the V gene TRBV18; TRBD1 is a possible D gene (5 bases). The CDR3 runs 16 residues. Germline V gives CDR1 KGHSH, CDR2 LQKENI. V was trimmed by 3 bases and J by 0 bases, leaving 14 bases between them. The CDR3 DNA follows: TGTGCCAGCTCACCGCAACAGCAGGGAATGAACACTGAAGCTTTCTTT. Translation: CASSPQQQGMNTEAFF. The full variable domain, rest sourced from reference TRBV18 and TRBJ1-1, is NAGVMQNPRHLVRRRGQEARLRCSPMKGHSHVYWYRQLPEEGLKFMVYLQKENIIDESGMPKERFSAEFPKEGPSILRIQQVVRGDSAAYFCASSPQQQGMNTEAFFGQGTRLTVV.

This chain links TRBV10-1 with TRBJ2-2; D is unclear. Germline lookup yields CDR1 WNHNN and CDR2 SYGVQD (reference sequence). V lost 0 bases and J lost 7, with 6 bases in between. This CDR3 has 13 amino acids. The CDR3 sequence is CASSESVIGELFF. CDR3 in DNA: TGCGCCAGCAGTGAGTCAGTAATCGGGGAGCTGTTTTTT.

Comment on this clone: At the DNA level, this CDR3 is encoded by other sequences in the same sample as well. The J gene is TRBJ1-1, the V gene TRBV7-9; D not certain. Trimming left V 3 bases short and J 1 base short, with 9 bases between. Germline CDR1 reads SEHNR; CDR2 reads FQNEAQ (reference sequence). CDR3 length: 14 residues. In DNA form, the CDR3 reads TGTGCCAGCAGCTTCCAAGGTGGGAACACTGAAGCTTTCTTT. This translates into CASSFQGGNTEAFF.

The chain uses TRBV2 and TRBJ2-3; weak D call: TRBD2 (6 bases). The CDR3 runs 16 residues. In germline, CDR1 is SNHLY, CDR2 FYNNEI. V lost 2 bases and J 1 base, leaving 13 bases between the germline ends. CDR3 amino acids: CASSERASVRTDTQYF. CDR3 bases: TGTGCCAGCAGTGAACGGGCTAGCGTCCGCACAGATACGCAGTATTTT.

In DNA form, the CDR3 reads TGTGCCAGCAGTCCAGGGACTAGCGGAAACTACGAGCAGTACTTC. It translates to CASSPGTSGNYEQYF. The V call is TRBV7-2, the J call TRBJ2-7; TRBD2 matches at 11 bases. CDR3 length: 15 residues. CDR1 is SGHTA, CDR2 FQGNSA, per germline. The V gene end was trimmed by 6 bases and the J gene end by 3 bases; junction bases not matched to a gene: 7.

This clone was seen once. CDR3 region: CASGPLGAGTEAFF. As DNA, the CDR3 is TGTGCCAGTGGGCCCCTAGGGGCCGGCACTGAAGCTTTCTTT. The chain has TRBV19 and TRBJ1-1; possibly TRBD1 for D (5 bases). The ends were cut back, 8 bases at V and 4 bases at J, with 17 bases in the middle. This CDR3 region has 14 residues. CDR1 is LNHDA, CDR2 SQIVND, per germline (reference sequence).